Presented here are 11 T cell receptor beta chains from one specimen sequenced in a study of blood T cell repertoires in COVID-19. Some clones are missing from TCRdb's copy, which holds only in-frame ones; the method was immunoSEQ multiplex PCR. Of hundreds of thousands of clones listed, 85% to 90% were seen once; the top ten hold over 1.2%. The specimen was peripheral blood. All receptors come from a middle-aged woman who had recovered from COVID-19.

The chain uses TRBV11-2 and TRBJ2-7; 7 nucleotides align to TRBD1. The germline CDR1 and CDR2 sequences are SGHAT and FQNNGV. Germline trimming cut 5 bases from V and 6 bases from J; bases unmatched to any gene: 13. The CDR3 runs to 15 residues. CDR3 DNA: TGTGCCAGCAGCCCTGGGTTCGGGACAGCGTCCGAGCAGTACTTC. This gives the protein CASSPGFGTASEQYF.

The rearrangement joins TRBV4-1 to TRBJ1-2; D gene ambiguous. V lost 2 bases, J lost 2 bases, and 15 bases lay in between. Germline V gives CDR1 MGHRA, CDR2 YSYEKL. This CDR3 is 16 amino acids long. The CDR3 coding sequence is TGCGCCAGCAGCCAATGGTACCCCGGAGAGAACTATGGCTACACCTTC. Encoded protein: CASSQWYPGENYGYTF.

The chain recombines TRBV5-1 with TRBJ2-5; 8 bases match TRBD2. From germline, CDR1 is SGHRS and CDR2 YFSETQ. CDR3 length: 15 residues. V was clipped by 3 bases and J by 4 bases; unmatched bases: 8. The CDR3 reads CASSYLGTRGETQYF. For the CDR3, the DNA is TGCGCCAGCAGCTACCTCGGGACTAGGGGAGAGACCCAGTACTTC.

This chain uses TRBV7-9 with TRBJ2-5, with D unresolved. The CDR3 runs 18 residues. CDR1 and CDR2 from the germline V gene are SEHNR and FQNEAQ (reference sequence). Trimming left V 6 bases short and J 2 bases short, with 25 bases between. CDR3: CASRPTRTTAEGQETQYF. The CDR3 bases are TGTGCCAGCAGGCCTACACGAACAACAGCCGAAGGACAAGAGACCCAGTACTTC.

The chain uses TRBV10-3 and TRBJ2-2; D gene uncertain. Trimming removed 5 bases from V and 8 bases from J, with 12 bases in between. CDR3 size: 13 residues. The germline gives CDR1 ENHRY, CDR2 SYGVKD. The CDR3 DNA is TGTGCCATCAGTCTGACCGAGGTAGGGGAGCTGTTTTTT. Translating it yields CAISLTEVGELFF.

The chain links TRBV7-6 to TRBJ2-3, with a tentative D call TRBD2 (6 bases). V lost 2 bases, J lost 4 bases, and 16 bases lay in between. The CDR3 totals 16 residues. Germline CDR1 reads SGHVS; CDR2 reads FNYEAQ. This chain's CDR3 is CASSLTPPGVSDTQYF. CDR3 bases: TGTGCCAGCAGCTTAACCCCCCCGGGGGTGTCAGATACGCAGTATTTT. The full variable domain, with the rest looked up from reference TRBV7-6 and TRBJ2-3, is GAGVSQSPRYKVTKRGQDVALRCDPISGHVSLYWYRQALGQGPEFLTYFNYEAQQDKSGLPNDRFSAERPEGSISTLTIQRTEQRDSAMYRCASSLTPPGVSDTQYFGPGTRLTVL.

The genes are TRBV10-3 and TRBJ1-5, with a tentative D call TRBD1 (5 bases). The CDR3 runs 14 residues. CDR1 and CDR2 (germline): ENHRY, SYGVKD. V lost 4 bases to trimming and J lost 5 bases, with 12 bases between them. CDR3 sequence: CAISGGPGDQPQHF. DNA for the CDR3: TGTGCCATCAGTGGGGGACCGGGGGATCAGCCCCAGCATTTT.

This clone was picked up one time. The chain joins TRBV6-1 to TRBJ1-1; maybe TRBD1 (6 bases). Germline V lookup: CDR1 MNHNS, CDR2 SASEGT. The ends were cut back, 2 bases at V and 0 bases at J, with 7 bases in the middle. This CDR3 contains 14 residues. Here the CDR3 reads CASSEQGMNTEAFF. CDR3 DNA sequence: TGTGCCAGCAGTGAACAGGGGATGAACACTGAAGCTTTCTTT.

The rearrangement joins TRBV9 to TRBJ2-2; the match to TRBD2 covers 14 bases. Trimming removed 3 bases from V and 5 bases from J; junction bases left unmatched: 3. Germline assignment: CDR1 SGDLS and CDR2 YYNGEE. The CDR3 covers 16 residues. Here the CDR3 DNA reads TGTGCCAGCAGCGGGGGACTAGCGGGAGTTACCGGGGAGCTGTTTTTT. This encodes CASSGGLAGVTGELFF.

The V call is TRBV7-9, the J call TRBJ1-5; the match to TRBD1 covers 8 bases. Germline assignment: CDR1 SEHNR and CDR2 FQNEAQ (reference sequence). The CDR3 extends over 16 amino acids. The V segment lost 4 bases and the J segment 1 base; nucleotides outside the gene matches: 6. This chain's CDR3 is CASSSLRGQSNQPQHF. The CDR3, as DNA: TGTGCCAGCAGCTCTCTCAGGGGGCAGAGCAATCAGCCCCAGCATTTT.

The rearrangement uses TRBV9 and TRBJ2-2; possibly TRBD2 for D (5 bases). CDR3 length equals 13 residues. The germline CDR1 and CDR2 sequences are SGDLS and YYNGEE. V was shortened by 4 bases and J by 5 bases, with 9 bases between the two germline ends. CDR3 amino acids: CASSRTATGELFF. CDR3 nucleotide sequence: TGTGCCAGCAGCCGGACTGCTACCGGGGAGCTGTTTTTT.